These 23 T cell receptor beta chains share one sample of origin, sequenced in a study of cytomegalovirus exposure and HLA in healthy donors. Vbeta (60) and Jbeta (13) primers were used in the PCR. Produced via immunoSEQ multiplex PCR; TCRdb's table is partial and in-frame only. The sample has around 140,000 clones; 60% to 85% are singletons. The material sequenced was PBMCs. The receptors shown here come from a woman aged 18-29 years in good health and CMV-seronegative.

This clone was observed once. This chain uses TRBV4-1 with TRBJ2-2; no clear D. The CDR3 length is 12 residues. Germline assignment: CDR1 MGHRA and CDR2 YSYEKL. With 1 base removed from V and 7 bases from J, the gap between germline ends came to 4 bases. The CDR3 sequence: CASSQVSGELFF. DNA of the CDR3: TGCGCCAGCAGCCAAGTTAGCGGGGAGCTGTTTTTT.

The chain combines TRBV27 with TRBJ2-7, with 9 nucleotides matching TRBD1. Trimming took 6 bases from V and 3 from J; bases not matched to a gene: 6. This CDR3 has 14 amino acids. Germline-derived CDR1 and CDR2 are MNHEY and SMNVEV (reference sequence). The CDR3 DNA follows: TGTGCCAGCAGCACATTGGGACAGGGCTACGAGCAGTACTTC. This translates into CASSTLGQGYEQYF.

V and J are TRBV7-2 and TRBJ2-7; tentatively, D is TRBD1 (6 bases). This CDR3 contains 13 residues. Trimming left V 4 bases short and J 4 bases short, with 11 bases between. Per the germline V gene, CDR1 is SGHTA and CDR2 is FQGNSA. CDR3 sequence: CASSSGQKYEQYF. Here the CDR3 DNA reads TGTGCCAGCAGCTCGGGACAAAAATACGAGCAGTACTTC.

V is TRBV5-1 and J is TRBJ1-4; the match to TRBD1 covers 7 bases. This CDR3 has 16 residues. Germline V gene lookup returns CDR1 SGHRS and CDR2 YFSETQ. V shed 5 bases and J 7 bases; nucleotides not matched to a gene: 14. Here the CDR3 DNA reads TGCGCCAGCAGAAAATATGCGGGGACAGAGGGTGAAAAACTGTTTTTT. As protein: CASRKYAGTEGEKLFF.

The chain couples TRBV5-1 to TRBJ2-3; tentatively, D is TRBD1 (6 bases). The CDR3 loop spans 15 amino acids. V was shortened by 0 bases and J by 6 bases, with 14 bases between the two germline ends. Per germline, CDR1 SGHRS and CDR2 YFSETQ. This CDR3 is CASSLGDSQGDTQYF. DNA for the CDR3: TGCGCCAGCAGCTTGGGAGACAGCCAGGGGGATACGCAGTATTTT.

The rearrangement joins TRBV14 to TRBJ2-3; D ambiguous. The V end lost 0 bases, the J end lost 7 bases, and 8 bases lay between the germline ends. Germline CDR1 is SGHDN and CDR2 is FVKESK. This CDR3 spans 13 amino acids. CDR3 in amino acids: CASSQDLENTQYF. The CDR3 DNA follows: TGTGCCAGCAGCCAAGATCTGGAGAATACGCAGTATTTT.

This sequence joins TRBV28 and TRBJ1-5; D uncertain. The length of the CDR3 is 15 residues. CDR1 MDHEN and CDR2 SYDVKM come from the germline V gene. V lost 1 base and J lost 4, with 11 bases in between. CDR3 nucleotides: TGTGCCAGCAGTTTATCAGGACTTAAAAATCAGCCCCAGCATTTT. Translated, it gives CASSLSGLKNQPQHF. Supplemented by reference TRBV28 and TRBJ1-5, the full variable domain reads DVKVTQSSRYLVKRTGEKVFLECVQDMDHENMFWYRQDPGLGLRLIYFSYDVKMKEKGDIPEGYSVSREKKERFSLILESASTNQTSMYLCASSLSGLKNQPQHFGDGTRLSIL.

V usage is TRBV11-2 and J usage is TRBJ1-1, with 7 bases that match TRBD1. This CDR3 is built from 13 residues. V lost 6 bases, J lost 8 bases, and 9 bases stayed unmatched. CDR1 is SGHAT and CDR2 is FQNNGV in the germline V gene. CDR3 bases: TGTGCCAGCAGTAAGACAGGGTCTGCCGAAGCTTTCTTT. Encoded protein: CASSKTGSAEAFF.

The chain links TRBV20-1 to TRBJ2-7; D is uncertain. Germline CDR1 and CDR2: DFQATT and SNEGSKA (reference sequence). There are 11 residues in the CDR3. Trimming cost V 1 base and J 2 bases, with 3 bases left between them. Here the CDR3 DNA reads TGCAGTGCTAGAGCAACCTACGAGCAGTACTTC. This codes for CSARATYEQYF.

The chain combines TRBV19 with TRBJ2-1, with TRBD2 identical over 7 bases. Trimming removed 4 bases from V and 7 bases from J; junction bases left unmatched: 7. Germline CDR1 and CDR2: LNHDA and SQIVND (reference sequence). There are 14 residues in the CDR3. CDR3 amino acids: CASSNLAAFNEQFF. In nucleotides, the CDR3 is TGTGCCAGTAGTAACCTAGCGGCTTTTAATGAGCAGTTCTTC.

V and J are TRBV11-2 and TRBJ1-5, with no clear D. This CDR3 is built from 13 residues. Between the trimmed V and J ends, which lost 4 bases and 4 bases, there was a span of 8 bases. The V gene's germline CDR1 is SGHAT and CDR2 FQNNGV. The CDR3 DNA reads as TGTGCCAGCAGCTGGGCCTTAAATCAGCCCCAGCATTTT. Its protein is CASSWALNQPQHF.

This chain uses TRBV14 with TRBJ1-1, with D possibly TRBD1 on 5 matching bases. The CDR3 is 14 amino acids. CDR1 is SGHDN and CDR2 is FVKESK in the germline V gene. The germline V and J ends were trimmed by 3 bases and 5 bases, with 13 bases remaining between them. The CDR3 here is CASSHLGTGTEAFF. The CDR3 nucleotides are TGTGCCAGCAGCCATCTCGGCACAGGAACTGAAGCTTTCTTT.

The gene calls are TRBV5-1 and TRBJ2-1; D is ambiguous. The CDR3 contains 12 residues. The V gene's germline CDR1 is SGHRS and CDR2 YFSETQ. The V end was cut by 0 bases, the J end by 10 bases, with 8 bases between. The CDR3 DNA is TGCGCCAGCAGCTTGGAGGAGAACGAGCAGTTCTTC. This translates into CASSLEENEQFF.

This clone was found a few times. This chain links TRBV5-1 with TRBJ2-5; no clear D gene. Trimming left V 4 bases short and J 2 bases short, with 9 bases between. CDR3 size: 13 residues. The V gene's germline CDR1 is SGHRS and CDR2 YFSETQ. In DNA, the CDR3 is TGCGCCAGCAGCCAAGCTAATCAAGAGACCCAGTACTTC. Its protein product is CASSQANQETQYF.

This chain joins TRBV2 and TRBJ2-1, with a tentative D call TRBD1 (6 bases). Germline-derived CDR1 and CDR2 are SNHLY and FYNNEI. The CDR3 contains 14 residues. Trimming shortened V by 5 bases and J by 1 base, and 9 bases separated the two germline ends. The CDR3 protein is CASSPDRSYNEQFF. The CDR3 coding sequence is TGTGCCAGCAGTCCGGACAGATCCTACAATGAGCAGTTCTTC.

This chain's CDR3 is CASSLTGGRSGYTF. For the CDR3, the DNA is TGTGCCAGCAGCCTAACAGGGGGCAGGAGTGGCTACACCTTC. The V call is TRBV16, the J call TRBJ1-2, with TRBD1 matching over 9 bases. The ends lost 4 bases at V and 7 bases at J; junction bases unmatched: 7. The CDR3 runs 14 residues. Germline loops: CDR1 KGHSY, CDR2 FQNENV.

The CDR3 nucleotides read TGTGCCAGCAGTCCTAGCCCGACATTAAATCAGCCCCAGCATTTT. The encoded protein is CASSPSPTLNQPQHF. The rearrangement joins TRBV28 to TRBJ1-5; D unresolved. V lost 5 bases and J 4 bases, leaving 15 bases between the germline ends. Germline loops: CDR1 MDHEN, CDR2 SYDVKM. The CDR3 sequence is 15 residues long.

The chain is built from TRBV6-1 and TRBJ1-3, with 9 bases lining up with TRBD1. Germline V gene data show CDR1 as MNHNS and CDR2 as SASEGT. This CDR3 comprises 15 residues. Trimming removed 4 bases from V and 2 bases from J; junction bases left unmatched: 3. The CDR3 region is CASSGGTGPGNTIYF. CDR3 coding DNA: TGTGCCAGCAGTGGCGGGACAGGGCCTGGAAACACCATATATTTT.

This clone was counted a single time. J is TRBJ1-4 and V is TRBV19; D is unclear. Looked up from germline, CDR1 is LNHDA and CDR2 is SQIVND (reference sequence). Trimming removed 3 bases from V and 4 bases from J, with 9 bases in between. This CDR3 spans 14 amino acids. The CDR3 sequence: CASSIPQSNEKLFF. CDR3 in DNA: TGTGCCAGTAGTATCCCACAGAGTAATGAAAAACTGTTTTTT.

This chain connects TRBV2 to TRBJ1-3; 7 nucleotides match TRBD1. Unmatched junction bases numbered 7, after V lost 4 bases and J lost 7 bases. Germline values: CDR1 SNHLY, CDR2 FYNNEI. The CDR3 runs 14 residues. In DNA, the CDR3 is TGTGCCAGCAGTGGGGGGACAGACTGGAACACCATATATTTT. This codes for CASSGGTDWNTIYF.

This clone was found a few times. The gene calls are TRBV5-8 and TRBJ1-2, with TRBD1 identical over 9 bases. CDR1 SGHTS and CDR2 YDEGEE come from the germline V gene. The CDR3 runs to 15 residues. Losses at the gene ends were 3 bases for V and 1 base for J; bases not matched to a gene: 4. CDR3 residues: CASSSPGQGNYGYTF. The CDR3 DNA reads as TGTGCCAGCAGCTCGCCGGGACAGGGTAACTATGGCTACACCTTC.

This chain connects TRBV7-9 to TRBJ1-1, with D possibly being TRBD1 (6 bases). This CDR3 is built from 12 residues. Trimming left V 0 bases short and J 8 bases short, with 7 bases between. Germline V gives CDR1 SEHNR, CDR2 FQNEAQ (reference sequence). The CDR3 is CASSLAGGEAFF. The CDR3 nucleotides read TGTGCCAGCAGCTTAGCAGGGGGAGAAGCTTTCTTT.

CDR3 sequence reads: CAWSLRESGQAFF. The CDR3 coding sequence is TGTGCCTGGTCTCTCAGGGAAAGCGGACAGGCTTTCTTT. The chain has TRBV30 and TRBJ1-1; D may be TRBD1 (6 bases). V shed 5 bases and J shed 11 bases, with 21 bases lying between them. CDR1 is GTSNPN, CDR2 SVGIG, per germline (reference sequence). This CDR3 is 13 amino acids long.